This TCR beta chain is drawn from a study of a mutant IDH1 vaccine in newly diagnosed glioma. Study at large: Patients were pretreated with radiotherapy, temozolomide, or both, mostly both.

Repertoires were generated with immunoSEQ multiplex PCR, while TCRdb's copy carries only in-frame clones and drops some. The table has about 26,000 clones, roughly three quarters seen once; the top ten hold around 7.2%. The CDR3 is 15 amino acids. The V end lost 3 bases, the J end lost 8 bases, and 17 bases lay between the germline ends. CDR1 is SGHRS and CDR2 is YFSETQ in the germline V gene. Turning to this clone: Its antigen remains unidentified.

Time point reported: week 5, during vaccination. One vaccine dose held 300 ug of mutant IDH1 20-mer peptide and came with topical imiquimod. General study results and limits: The vaccine induced immune responses, and these occurred in roughly 93% of patients. There seemed to be no relation between pseudoprogression and changes in top peripheral T cell clonotypes.

This clonotype was sampled from a man aged 35 to 55 with glioma. Some clones in this sample may be carry-over from other donors' samples. The sequencing here drew on PBMCs, taken from a glioma patient whose treatment included an IDH1 peptide vaccine. V is TRBV5-1 and J is TRBJ1-4; perhaps TRBD1 as D (5 bases). CDR3 sequence reads: CASSYGSQGGEKLFF. The CDR3 nucleotides read TGCGCCAGCAGCTATGGCTCCCAGGGCGGGGAAAAACTGTTTTTT.